These 12 T cell receptor beta chains share one sample of origin, sequenced in a study of regulatory T cells in long-lasting Graves disease. Arm-PCR of CDR3 regions and iRepertoire HTBI primers were used to build TCR beta libraries. TCRdb itself ran the multiplex PCR reads through MiXCR, one entry per CDR3 protein. The sample carries 650,000 to 700,000 distinct CDR3 sequences, approximately 29% recorded once. Stated time point: persistent/refractory GD, antithyroid drugs over 5 years with positive TRAb. RNA isolated from PBMCs was used to make the TCR library. This specimen consisted of peripheral blood mononuclear cells (PBMCs), obtained when the disease was refractory, from a patient treated with antithyroid drugs. The source is a female donor with Graves disease.

V and J are TRBV6-5 and TRBJ1-2; D call uncertain. Trimming left V 4 bases short and J 4 bases short, with 16 bases between. Germline CDR1 MNHEY, CDR2 SVGAGI. The CDR3 runs to 15 residues. The DNA for the CDR3 is TGTGCCAGCAGTTCTGGAGGCCTCAACCCCTATGGCTACACCTTC. It specifies CASSSGGLNPYGYTF.

The chain combines TRBV19 with TRBJ1-1; D gene uncertain. The CDR3 is made up of 12 amino acids. The germline CDR1 and CDR2 sequences are LNHDA and SQIVND (reference sequence). V shed 7 bases and J shed 4 bases, with 10 bases lying between them. The CDR3 is CASKRESTEAFF. The DNA of the CDR3 is TGTGCCAGTAAGAGGGAGAGCACTGAAGCTTTCTTT.

Of note for this clonotype: The junction departs from germline at one end; a sequencing error may be responsible. CDR3 DNA: TGTACCAGCAGCTTGAGAAGACAGGCCGGACGTGGAACTGAAGCTTTCTTT. The encoded protein is CTSSLRRQAGRGTEAFF. The J gene is TRBJ1-1, the V gene TRBV11-2; tentatively, D is TRBD1 (6 bases). There are 17 residues in the CDR3. In germline, CDR1 is SGHAT, CDR2 FQNNGV. Based on the CDR3 plus reference TRBV11-2 and TRBJ1-1, the full variable domain is EAGVAQSPRYKIIEKRQSVAFWCNPISGHATLYWYQQILGQGPKLLIQFQNNGVVDDSQLPKDRFSAERLKGVDSTLKIQPAKLEDSAVYLCTSSLRRQAGRGTEAFFGQGTRLTVV.

This clonotype turned up a few times. The chain joins TRBV5-1 to TRBJ2-4, with D unclear. V dropped 0 bases and J dropped 0 bases, with 4 bases sitting between them. The length of the CDR3 is 14 residues. Per the germline V gene, CDR1 is SGHRS and CDR2 is YFSETQ. The CDR3 DNA sequence: TGCGCCAGCAGCTTGGAGGTAGCCAAAAACATTCAGTACTTC. Translated: CASSLEVAKNIQYF.

This clonotype was counted between two and nine times. This chain connects TRBV2 to TRBJ2-5; TRBD2 might be the D (6 bases). V was cut by 8 bases and J by 7 bases, with 14 bases left in between. Germline V lookup: CDR1 SNHLY, CDR2 FYNNEI. The CDR3 has 12 residues. DNA of the CDR3: TGTGCCAGCGGCGGGACCGGAGCGACCCAGTACTTC. As protein: CASGGTGATQYF.

This clonotype was counted at least ten times. The chain carries TRBV11-2 and TRBJ1-1; D gene uncertain. This CDR3 is 14 amino acids long. Germline CDR1 SGHAT, CDR2 FQNNGV. V lost 2 bases and J 4 bases, leaving 11 bases between the germline ends. CDR3 in amino acids: CASSLREGLTEAFF. The CDR3 DNA reads TGTGCCAGCAGCTTAAGAGAGGGTCTCACTGAAGCTTTCTTT.

The rearrangement links TRBV20-1 to TRBJ2-7; a possible D gene is TRBD2 (5 bases). CDR1 DFQATT and CDR2 SNEGSKA come from the germline V gene (reference sequence). Trimming took off 3 bases at V and 4 bases at J, with 22 bases between the two ends. The CDR3 sequence is 16 residues long. The CDR3 DNA sequence: TGCAGTGCTAGCCCCGAGAGGCGGAGAGGGCCTTACGAGCAGTACTTC. As protein: CSASPERRRGPYEQYF.

This clonotype has at least ten counts. J is TRBJ1-1 and V is TRBV20-1; 7 bases map to TRBD1. With V trimmed by 5 bases and J by 1 base, 4 bases remained unmatched. Germline V gives CDR1 DFQATT, CDR2 SNEGSKA (reference sequence). The CDR3 runs 13 residues. The CDR3 nucleotides are TGCAGTGCTCACTCAGGGGGGAACACTGAAGCTTTCTTT. Translation: CSAHSGGNTEAFF.

J is TRBJ2-7 and V is TRBV7-6, with D tentatively TRBD2 (5 bases). This CDR3 has 16 residues. V was pared by 1 base and J by 4 bases, with 17 bases between. Germline V gene lookup returns CDR1 SGHVS and CDR2 FNYEAQ. The CDR3 is CASSLGSGLFEYEQYF. The CDR3 DNA sequence: TGTGCCAGCAGCTTAGGTTCGGGGTTATTCGAGTACGAGCAGTACTTC.

The chain combines TRBV7-2 with TRBJ2-3, with 7 bases aligning to TRBD2. The germline V gene has CDR1 SGHTA and CDR2 FQGNSA. V lost 0 bases and J lost 3; bases outside the gene matches: 6. The CDR3 loop spans 16 amino acids. Written as DNA, the CDR3 is TGTGCCAGCAGCTTAGCCGCTAGCGGCTGGACAGATACGCAGTATTTT. This sequence encodes CASSLAASGWTDTQYF. The full variable domain, in which reference TRBV7-2 and TRBJ2-3 provide the parts outside the CDR3, is GAGVSQSPSNKVTEKGKDVELRCDPISGHTALYWYRQSLGQGLEFLIYFQGNSAPDKSGLPSDRFSAERTGGSVSTLTIQRTQQEDSAVYLCASSLAASGWTDTQYFGPGTRLTVL.

This clonotype was seen ten or more times. This rearrangement joins TRBV6-5 to TRBJ1-2; D unclear. Germline loops: CDR1 MNHEY, CDR2 SVGAGI. The CDR3 sequence is 14 residues long. Trimming took 2 bases from V and 5 from J, leaving 12 bases between them. The CDR3 protein is CASSYRRETYGYTF. CDR3 in DNA: TGTGCCAGCAGTTACAGGAGGGAGACGTATGGCTACACCTTC.

This clonotype has a handful of counts. The chain combines TRBV20-1 with TRBJ1-2; no reliable D call. Trimming took 5 bases from V and 2 from J, leaving 9 bases between them. This CDR3 comprises 12 residues. CDR1 is DFQATT, CDR2 SNEGSKA, per germline (reference sequence). The DNA for the CDR3 is TGCAGTGCTCCGAGGCTGAACTATGGCTACACCTTC. It encodes CSAPRLNYGYTF.